Listed below are T cell receptor beta chains from one sample, sequenced in a study of cytomegalovirus exposure and HLA in healthy donors. Data came from immunoSEQ multiplex PCR; TCRdb stores just in-frame clones and leaves some out. The sample holds approximately 120,000 clones. Sequencing input: PBMCs. Receptor source: a man aged 18 to 29 in good health and CMV-seronegative. Both conserved end residues are part of each CDR3. D genes are given only for firm matches.

cdr3_length	v_call	j_call	d_call	cdr3_aa	cdr3_nt
17	TRBV15	TRBJ2-1	TRBD2	CATSRDAGLDAVNEQFF	TGTGCCACCAGCAGAGACGCGGGACTAGACGCGGTCAATGAGCAGTTCTTC
15	TRBV6-5	TRBJ1-5	TRBD1	CASSYSAGGNQPQHF	TGTGCCAGCAGTTACTCAGCAGGGGGGAATCAGCCCCAGCATTTT
19	TRBV30	TRBJ2-3	TRBD2	CAWSPRGLAGARRTDTQYF	TGTGCCTGGAGTCCTAGGGGACTAGCGGGGGCCCGAAGGACAGATACGCAGTATTTT
15	TRBV5-1	TRBJ2-7	.	CASSSLRGNLYEQYF	TGCGCCAGCAGCTCCCTTCGGGGGAACCTATACGAGCAGTACTTC
14	TRBV6-1	TRBJ1-3	.	CASSDAAAGNTIYF	TGTGCCAGCAGTGATGCGGCGGCTGGAAACACCATATATTTT
16	TRBV6-1	TRBJ2-7	TRBD2	CASSELSGRARGWQYF	TGTGCCAGCAGCGAACTCAGCGGGAGGGCCCGAGGATGGCAGTACTTC
15	TRBV4-1	TRBJ2-1	.	CASSPLRTVYNEQFF	TGCGCCAGCAGCCCCCTTCGCACGGTCTACAATGAGCAGTTCTTC
16	TRBV5-1	TRBJ1-2	TRBD1	CASSLVQGATINGYTF	TGCGCCAGCAGCTTGGTGCAGGGGGCTACGATCAACGGCTACACCTTC
14	TRBV7-2	TRBJ1-1	.	CASSPGHMNTEAFF	TGTGCCAGCAGCCCAGGACATATGAACACTGAAGCTTTCTTT
11	TRBV19	TRBJ1-1	.	CASGRGLEAFF	TGTGCCAGTGGACGGGGACTCGAGGCTTTCTTT
14	TRBV6-5	TRBJ1-1	.	CASRRPPGDTEAFF	TGTGCCAGCAGAAGGCCCCCGGGGGACACTGAAGCTTTCTTT
16	TRBV5-4	TRBJ1-3	TRBD1	CASSFPQGATGNTIYF	TGTGCCAGCAGCTTTCCACAGGGGGCTACTGGAAACACCATATATTTT
13	TRBV27	TRBJ1-2	.	CASSSAGGSGYTF	TGTGCCAGCAGTTCCGCAGGAGGCTCTGGCTACACCTTC
15	TRBV29-1	TRBJ2-5	TRBD2	CSVGGLAGGLETQYF	TGCAGCGTTGGGGGACTAGCGGGGGGGCTGGAGACCCAGTACTTC
13	TRBV5-4	TRBJ1-1	TRBD1	CASSLLTGGEAFF	TGTGCCAGCAGCTTGTTAACAGGGGGCGAAGCTTTCTTT
13	TRBV4-2	TRBJ1-1	.	CASSQTTGVEAFF	TGTGCCAGCAGCCAAACAACCGGAGTTGAAGCTTTCTTT
15	TRBV6-1	TRBJ2-3	.	CASSEISGSTDTQYF	TGTGCCAGCAGTGAGATTTCAGGGAGCACAGATACGCAGTATTTT
14	TRBV11-2	TRBJ1-3	.	CASSLDWTGNTIYF	TGTGCCAGCAGCTTAGACTGGACAGGAAACACCATATATTTT
14	TRBV6-1	TRBJ1-5	.	CASTGGQAAQPQHF	TGTGCCAGCACAGGCGGGCAGGCCGCTCAGCCCCAGCATTTT
16	TRBV11-1	TRBJ2-1	TRBD2	CASSSGGALIADEQFF	TGTGCCAGCAGCTCGGGGGGAGCCCTCATCGCTGATGAGCAGTTCTTC
13	TRBV30	TRBJ1-2	.	CAWSGQGNYGYTF	TGTGCCTGGAGCGGGCAGGGGAACTATGGCTACACCTTC
14	TRBV29-1	TRBJ1-2	TRBD1	CSVAQRGLGYGYTF	TGCAGCGTTGCCCAAAGGGGGCTCGGCTATGGCTACACCTTC
15	TRBV23-1	TRBJ2-5	.	CASSQSSLHGETQYF	TGCGCCAGCAGTCAATCCTCACTCCACGGGGAGACCCAGTACTTC
14	TRBV19	TRBJ1-5	.	CASKQPPGGQPQHF	TGTGCCAGTAAACAACCCCCCGGAGGACAGCCCCAGCATTTT
14	TRBV28	TRBJ1-5	.	CASSRLGGGQPQHF	TGTGCCAGCAGCCGTCTCGGGGGGGGTCAGCCCCAGCATTTT
14	TRBV11-2	TRBJ1-1	.	CASSSRAEATEAFF	TGTGCCAGCAGCTCCAGGGCCGAGGCCACTGAAGCTTTCTTT
16	TRBV11-2	TRBJ1-5	.	CASSLGQGLSNQPQHF	TGTGCCAGCAGCTTAGGCCAGGGCCTTAGCAATCAGCCCCAGCATTTT
16	TRBV13	TRBJ2-1	TRBD2	CASRLAGGWSYNEQFF	TGTGCCAGCAGACTAGCGGGAGGGTGGTCCTACAATGAGCAGTTCTTC
16	TRBV18	TRBJ1-5	TRBD1	CASSPRGDRARQPQHF	TGTGCCAGCTCCCCACGGGGGGACAGGGCGCGGCAGCCCCAGCATTTT
15	TRBV6-5	TRBJ1-4	TRBD1	CASSGTGTGYEKLFF	TGTGCCAGCAGTGGAACCGGGACAGGCTATGAAAAACTGTTTTTT
14	TRBV27	TRBJ1-6	.	CASSLKRYNSPLHF	TGTGCCAGCAGTTTAAAACGGTATAATTCACCCCTCCACTTT